This TCR beta chain is drawn from a study of cytomegalovirus exposure and HLA in healthy donors. Study summary: A prior study identified roughly 110 million unique TCR beta sequences from roughly 180 million T cells. Roughly 80 million unique TCRs from HLA-typed donors made up an early data release. Broader study findings: From TCR beta sequences, most subjects' HLA-A and HLA-B alleles were reportedly predicted accurately.

Researchers ran the PCR with 60 Vbeta and 13 Jbeta primers. The repertoire was sequenced with immunoSEQ multiplex PCR; TCRdb's copy has only in-frame clones and lacks some. The profile shows about 160,000 clones, over 60% of them singletons. Worth noting for this clone: Its antigen is unknown.

The length of the CDR3 is 16 residues. Germline CDR1 is SGDLS and CDR2 is YYNGEE. V was clipped by 0 bases and J by 4 bases; unmatched bases: 5. The clonotype comes from a woman aged 50 to 65 in good health and CMV-seropositive. The chain couples TRBV9 to TRBJ2-1, with 9 bases aligning to TRBD2. Sequenced input: PBMCs. CDR3 residues: CASSVGLSGSYNEQFF. The DNA of the CDR3 is TGTGCCAGCAGCGTAGGGCTTAGCGGGAGTTACAATGAGCAGTTCTTC.